The TCR beta chain described here comes from a study of immune heterogeneity within non-small cell lung tumors. Bulk tumor genomic DNA, around 600 ng per sample, was the template. Multiple biopsies spaced far apart were taken from each primary tumor during surgery. Enrolled individuals presented with untreated, newly diagnosed non-small cell lung cancer and received curative surgery. Multiplex PCR (32 V and 13 J primers) was used to amplify the TCR beta CDR3. TCRdb re-called the multiplex PCR reads through MiXCR, storing one row per CDR3 protein. The sample carries around 4,700 distinct CDR3 sequences, 20% to 25% recorded once. The V end was cut by 5 bases, the J end by 5 bases, with 6 bases between. In germline, CDR1 is MNHEY, CDR2 SVGEGT. The CDR3 has 11 amino acids.

The clonotype was recovered from a man aged 55 to 69 with non-small cell lung cancer. The sequencing input was lung tumor tissue. The V gene is TRBV6-2 or TRBV6-3, the J gene TRBJ2-5; the D is unclear. DNA of the CDR3: TGTGCCAGCAGTGGTTTTGAGACCCAGTACTTC. This codes for CASSGFETQYF.